The 20 T cell receptor beta chains below come from one sample, sequenced in a study of T cell responses to AZD1222 COVID-19 vaccine. Profiling relied on immunoSEQ multiplex PCR, and the TCRdb table lists in-frame clones only, not all of them. The sample carries about 140,000 clones, more than 85% recorded once. The source material was peripheral blood, sampled 28 days after the second AZD1222 dose. These receptors all come from an adult who received the AZD1222 COVID-19 vaccine.

The chain is built from TRBV5-1 and TRBJ2-7, with D unclear. Trimming left V 0 bases short and J 0 bases short, with 7 bases between. Germline lookup yields CDR1 SGHRS and CDR2 YFSETQ. The CDR3 covers 14 residues. The CDR3 DNA reads as TGCGCCAGCAGCTTGGCCCCACCCTCCTACGAGCAGTACTTC. This gives the protein CASSLAPPSYEQYF.

The chain has TRBV6-2 or TRBV6-3 and TRBJ1-6, with a weak D call TRBD1 (6 bases). Trimming took 5 bases from V and 7 from J, leaving 15 bases between them. CDR1 and CDR2 (germline): MNHEY, SVGEGT. The CDR3 sequence is 15 residues long. The CDR3 sequence is CASSPLQGGNSPLHF. In DNA, the CDR3 is TGTGCCAGCAGTCCGCTACAGGGTGGGAATTCACCCCTCCACTTT.

This chain uses TRBV10-3 with TRBJ1-6; tentative D call: TRBD1 (6 bases). Germline assignment: CDR1 ENHRY and CDR2 SYGVKD. V lost 6 bases to trimming and J lost 9 bases, with 15 bases between them. CDR3 size: 14 residues. CDR3 sequence reads: CAIRARDTSSPLHF. The CDR3 coding sequence is TGTGCCATCAGGGCCCGGGACACCTCTTCACCCCTCCACTTT.

The genes are TRBV6-4 and TRBJ1-1, with D maybe TRBD1 (6 bases). V dropped 0 bases and J dropped 2 bases, with 10 bases sitting between them. CDR3 length equals 15 residues. CDR1 is MRHNA, CDR2 SNTAGT, per germline. The CDR3 DNA is TGTGCCAGCAGTGACTCCGGGGGCTCAAACACTGAAGCTTTCTTT. This sequence encodes CASSDSGGSNTEAFF.

This clone was seen only once. This chain links TRBV11-3 with TRBJ2-1; D may be TRBD1 (7 bases). V was shortened by 5 bases and J by 9 bases, with 11 bases between the two germline ends. CDR1 is SGHNT, CDR2 YENEEA, per germline. The CDR3 totals 12 residues. The CDR3 reads CASSRQGGEQFF. The DNA of the CDR3 is TGTGCCAGCAGCCGACAGGGAGGTGAGCAGTTCTTC.

This chain joins TRBV5-4 and TRBJ2-7; no reliable D call. The CDR3 consists of 14 residues. The V and J ends lost 0 bases and 3 bases respectively, with 10 bases between them. Germline V lookup: CDR1 SGHNT, CDR2 YYREEE (reference sequence). CDR3 nucleotides: TGTGCCAGCAGCTTGGGACACGGAGACTACGAGCAGTACTTC. Protein sequence: CASSLGHGDYEQYF.

The J gene is TRBJ2-5, the V gene TRBV7-9; the D is unclear. V dropped 1 base and J dropped 3 bases, with 9 bases sitting between them. Germline V lookup: CDR1 SEHNR, CDR2 FQNEAQ (reference sequence). This CDR3 is built from 14 residues. Here the CDR3 DNA reads TGTGCCAGCAGCTTAGTCGACGGAGAAGAGACCCAGTACTTC. Residues: CASSLVDGEETQYF.

The chain combines TRBV9 with TRBJ2-3; perhaps TRBD1 as D (7 bases). The CDR3 totals 15 residues. V shed 4 bases and J shed 4 bases, with 16 bases lying between them. The V gene's germline CDR1 is SGDLS and CDR2 YYNGEE. The CDR3 DNA follows: TGTGCCAGCAGCTTTAGCGGCAGGGGGGCAGATACGCAGTATTTT. Its translation is CASSFSGRGADTQYF.

The genes are TRBV2 and TRBJ2-5, with 7 nucleotides matching TRBD1. The CDR3 runs 14 residues. Germline lookup yields CDR1 SNHLY and CDR2 FYNNEI. V was pared by 6 bases and J by 1 base, with 5 bases of the junction left unmatched. This chain's CDR3 is CASRTGIFQETQYF. CDR3 in DNA: TGTGCCAGCAGGACAGGGATATTCCAAGAGACCCAGTACTTC.

J is TRBJ2-1 and V is TRBV10-3; D unresolved. Between the trimmed V and J ends, which lost 2 bases and 3 bases, there was a span of 11 bases. The CDR3 length is 15 residues. The germline CDR1 and CDR2 sequences are ENHRY and SYGVKD. The CDR3 here is CAISEGEPFYNEQFF. CDR3 DNA: TGTGCCATCAGTGAGGGGGAACCTTTCTACAATGAGCAGTTCTTC.

This chain uses TRBV27 with TRBJ2-1; D perhaps matches TRBD2 (5 bases). This CDR3 is built from 13 residues. Germline values: CDR1 MNHEY, CDR2 SMNVEV (reference sequence). Trimming pared 6 bases from V and 7 bases from J, leaving 13 bases between. CDR3: CASSWSSGNEQFF. CDR3 DNA sequence: TGTGCCAGCAGCTGGAGTTCGGGGAATGAGCAGTTCTTC.

V gene TRBV11-2 combines with J gene TRBJ1-1; a possible D gene is TRBD1 (5 bases). Per germline, CDR1 SGHAT and CDR2 FQNNGV. The CDR3 spans 14 residues. V was pared by 2 bases and J by 5 bases, with 12 bases between. CDR3 coding DNA: TGTGCCAGCAGCTTATCCCAGGGAGGGACTGAAGCTTTCTTT. Amino acids: CASSLSQGGTEAFF.

This clone has only a few counts. The genes are TRBV7-3 and TRBJ2-6; D gene uncertain. This CDR3 region has 14 residues. Looked up from germline, CDR1 is SGHTA and CDR2 is FQGTGA. V lost 4 bases and J 4 bases, leaving 8 bases between the germline ends. The CDR3 sequence: CASSSRRGANVLTF. The CDR3 DNA reads TGTGCCAGCAGCTCACGCCGCGGGGCCAACGTCCTGACTTTC.

The chain carries TRBV6-2 or TRBV6-3 and TRBJ1-5, with 7 bases that match TRBD1. After removal of 5 bases from V and 5 bases from J, the junction contained 6 bases not matched to a gene. Looked up from germline, CDR1 is MNHEY and CDR2 is SVGEGT. The length of the CDR3 is 14 residues. CDR3 amino acids: CASSPGTVYQPQHF. CDR3 nucleotides: TGTGCCAGCAGTCCCGGGACAGTGTATCAGCCCCAGCATTTT.

The rearrangement joins TRBV9 to TRBJ2-3; D gene uncertain. The ends were cut back, 1 base at V and 4 bases at J, with 7 bases in the middle. The CDR3 runs to 13 residues. Germline lookup yields CDR1 SGDLS and CDR2 YYNGEE. The CDR3 reads CASSVRWADTQYF. The CDR3 region has the DNA TGTGCCAGCAGCGTACGCTGGGCAGATACGCAGTATTTT.

The rearrangement links TRBV16 to TRBJ2-2, with D possibly TRBD2 on 5 matching bases. The CDR3 length is 15 residues. V was clipped by 3 bases and J by 0 bases, with 8 bases between them. Germline-derived CDR1 and CDR2 are KGHSY and FQNENV. For the CDR3, the DNA is TGTGCCAGCAGCCAGCGGGTTGCGAACACCGGGGAGCTGTTTTTT. Its protein product is CASSQRVANTGELFF.

The chain couples TRBV6-5 to TRBJ2-3, with D unresolved. The ends were cut back, 5 bases at V and 0 bases at J, with 12 bases in the middle. Germline V gene data show CDR1 as MNHEY and CDR2 as SVGAGI. The CDR3 loop spans 15 amino acids. DNA for the CDR3: TGTGCCAGCAGTCCGACCCGTGCTAGCACAGATACGCAGTATTTT. Its translation is CASSPTRASTDTQYF.

V gene TRBV2 combines with J gene TRBJ2-2; D not resolved. In germline, CDR1 is SNHLY, CDR2 FYNNEI. V lost 8 bases to trimming and J lost 5 bases, with 15 bases between them. CDR3 size: 14 residues. The CDR3 bases are TGTGCCAGCTTTGTACCCCGAGGTACCGGGGAGCTGTTTTTT. Protein product: CASFVPRGTGELFF. Filled out from reference TRBV2 and TRBJ2-2, the complete variable domain reads EPEVTQTPSHQVTQMGQEVILRCVPISNHLYFYWYRQILGQKVEFLVSFYNNEISEKSEIFDDQFSVERPDGSNFTLKIRSTKLEDSAMYFCASFVPRGTGELFFGEGSRLTVL.

This chain links TRBV29-1 with TRBJ1-1, with D tentatively TRBD1 (5 bases). Trimming stripped 7 bases from V and 3 bases from J, with 18 bases between. CDR1 and CDR2 (germline): SQVTM, ANQGSEA. The CDR3 is 14 amino acids. The CDR3 nucleotides are TGCAGCGCAACCCGCCAGGGACGGGACACTGAAGCTTTCTTT. Translation: CSATRQGRDTEAFF.

This clone came up once. The gene calls are TRBV18 and TRBJ2-7, with a weak D call TRBD1 (5 bases). The CDR3 totals 12 residues. The V gene's germline CDR1 is KGHSH and CDR2 LQKENI. Trimming removed 4 bases from V and 3 bases from J, with 7 bases in between. In nucleotides, the CDR3 is TGTGCCAGCTCACTTGACAGCTACGAGCAGTACTTC. It is translated as CASSLDSYEQYF.